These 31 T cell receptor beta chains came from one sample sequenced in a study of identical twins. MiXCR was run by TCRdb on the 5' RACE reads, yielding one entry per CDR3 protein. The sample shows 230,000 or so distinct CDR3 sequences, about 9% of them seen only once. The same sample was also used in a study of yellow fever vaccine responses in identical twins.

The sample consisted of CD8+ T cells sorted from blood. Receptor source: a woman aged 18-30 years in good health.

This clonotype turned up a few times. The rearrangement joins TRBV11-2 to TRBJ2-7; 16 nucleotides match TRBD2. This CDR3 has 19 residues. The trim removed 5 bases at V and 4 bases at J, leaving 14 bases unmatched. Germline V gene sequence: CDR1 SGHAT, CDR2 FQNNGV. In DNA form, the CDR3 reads TGTGCCAGCAGCCTAGTCGGGACTAGCGGGAGGGTTTTATTGTACGAGCAGTACTTC. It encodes CASSLVGTSGRVLLYEQYF.

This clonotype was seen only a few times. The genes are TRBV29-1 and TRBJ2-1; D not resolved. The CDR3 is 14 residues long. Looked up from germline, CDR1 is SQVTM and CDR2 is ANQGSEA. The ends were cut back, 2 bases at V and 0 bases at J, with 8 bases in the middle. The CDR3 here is CSVELRSSYNEQFF. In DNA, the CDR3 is TGCAGCGTTGAACTGCGGAGCTCCTACAATGAGCAGTTCTTC.

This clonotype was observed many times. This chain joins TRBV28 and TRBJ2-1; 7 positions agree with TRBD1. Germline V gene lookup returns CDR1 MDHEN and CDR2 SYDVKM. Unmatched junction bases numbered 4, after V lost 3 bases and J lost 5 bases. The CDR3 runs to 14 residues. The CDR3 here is CASSLGQINNEQFF. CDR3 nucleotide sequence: TGTGCCAGCAGTTTGGGACAGATAAACAATGAGCAGTTCTTC. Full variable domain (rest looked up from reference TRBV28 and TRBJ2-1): DVKVTQSSRYLVKRTGEKVFLECVQDMDHENMFWYRQDPGLGLRLIYFSYDVKMKEKGDIPEGYSVSREKKERFSLILESASTNQTSMYLCASSLGQINNEQFFGPGTRLTVL.

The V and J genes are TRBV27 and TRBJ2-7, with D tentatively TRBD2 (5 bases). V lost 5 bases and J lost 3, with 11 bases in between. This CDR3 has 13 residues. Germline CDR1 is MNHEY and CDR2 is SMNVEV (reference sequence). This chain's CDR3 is CASSTGLGYEQYF. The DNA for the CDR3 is TGTGCCAGCAGTACTGGACTCGGCTACGAGCAGTACTTC.

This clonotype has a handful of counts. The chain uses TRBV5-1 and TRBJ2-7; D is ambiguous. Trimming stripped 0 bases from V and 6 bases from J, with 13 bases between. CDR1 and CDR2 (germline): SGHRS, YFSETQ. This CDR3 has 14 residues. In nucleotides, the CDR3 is TGCGCCAGCAGCTTGGCAAGACTTCCGGGCGAGCAGTACTTC. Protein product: CASSLARLPGEQYF.

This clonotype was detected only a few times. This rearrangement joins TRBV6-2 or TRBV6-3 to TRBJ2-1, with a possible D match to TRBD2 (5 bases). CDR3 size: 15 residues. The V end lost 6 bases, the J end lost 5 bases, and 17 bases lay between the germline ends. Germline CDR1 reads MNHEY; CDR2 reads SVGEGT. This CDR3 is CASSYPPLEDNEQFF. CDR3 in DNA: TGTGCCAGCAGCTACCCTCCACTAGAAGACAATGAGCAGTTCTTC.

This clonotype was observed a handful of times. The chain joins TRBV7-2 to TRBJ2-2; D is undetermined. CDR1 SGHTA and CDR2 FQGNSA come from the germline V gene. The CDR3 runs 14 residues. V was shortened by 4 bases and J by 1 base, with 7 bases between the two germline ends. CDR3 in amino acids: CASSYLGNTGELFF. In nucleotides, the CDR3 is TGTGCCAGCAGCTATCTGGGGAACACCGGGGAGCTGTTTTTT.

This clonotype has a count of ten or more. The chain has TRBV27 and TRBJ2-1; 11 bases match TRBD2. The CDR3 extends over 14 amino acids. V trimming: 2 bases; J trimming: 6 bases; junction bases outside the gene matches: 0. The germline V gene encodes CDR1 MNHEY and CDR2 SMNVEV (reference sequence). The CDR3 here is CASSLGTSGNEQFF. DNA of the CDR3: TGTGCCAGCAGTTTAGGGACTAGCGGCAATGAGCAGTTCTTC.

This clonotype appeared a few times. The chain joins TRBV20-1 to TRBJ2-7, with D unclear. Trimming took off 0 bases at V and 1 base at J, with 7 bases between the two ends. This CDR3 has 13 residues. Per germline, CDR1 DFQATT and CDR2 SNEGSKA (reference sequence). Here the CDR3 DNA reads TGCAGTGCTAGAGAGGCCAAGTCCTACGAGCAGTACTTC. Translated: CSAREAKSYEQYF.

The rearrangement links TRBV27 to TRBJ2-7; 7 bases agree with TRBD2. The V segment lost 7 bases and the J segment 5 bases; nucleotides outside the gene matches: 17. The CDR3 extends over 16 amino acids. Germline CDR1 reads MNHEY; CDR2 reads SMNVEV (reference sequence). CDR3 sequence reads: CASIPFAAGAVDEQYF. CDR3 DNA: TGTGCCAGCATCCCATTCGCGGCGGGAGCGGTGGACGAGCAGTACTTC.

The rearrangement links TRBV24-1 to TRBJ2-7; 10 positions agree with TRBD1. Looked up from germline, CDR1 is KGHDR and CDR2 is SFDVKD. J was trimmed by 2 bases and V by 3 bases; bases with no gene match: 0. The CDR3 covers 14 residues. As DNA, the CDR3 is TGTGCCACCAGTGATGGGACAGGGGCCTACGAGCAGTACTTC. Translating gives CATSDGTGAYEQYF.

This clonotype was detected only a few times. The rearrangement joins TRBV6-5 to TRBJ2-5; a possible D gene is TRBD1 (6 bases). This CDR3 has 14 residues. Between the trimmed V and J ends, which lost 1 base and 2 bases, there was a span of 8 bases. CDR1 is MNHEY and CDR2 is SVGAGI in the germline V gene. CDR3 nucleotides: TGTGCCAGCAGTTACTGGGGGCCGCAAGAGACCCAGTACTTC. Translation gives CASSYWGPQETQYF.

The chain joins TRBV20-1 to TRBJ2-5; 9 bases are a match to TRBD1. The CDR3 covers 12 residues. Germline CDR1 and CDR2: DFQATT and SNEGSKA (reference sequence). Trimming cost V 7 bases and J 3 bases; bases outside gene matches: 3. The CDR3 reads CSGRTGEETQYF. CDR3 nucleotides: TGCAGTGGGCGGACAGGGGAAGAGACCCAGTACTTC.

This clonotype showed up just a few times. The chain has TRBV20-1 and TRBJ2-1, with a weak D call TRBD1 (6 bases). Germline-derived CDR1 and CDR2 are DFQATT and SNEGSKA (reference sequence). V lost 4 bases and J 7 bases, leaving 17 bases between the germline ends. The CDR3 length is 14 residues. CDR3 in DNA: TGCAGTGCTAACCCCCAGGGGTTTTTGAATGAGCAGTTCTTC. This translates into CSANPQGFLNEQFF.

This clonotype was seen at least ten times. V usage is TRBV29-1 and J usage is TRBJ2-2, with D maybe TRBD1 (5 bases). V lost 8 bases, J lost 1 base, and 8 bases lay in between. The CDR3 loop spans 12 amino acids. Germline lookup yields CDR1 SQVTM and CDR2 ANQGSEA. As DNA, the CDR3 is TGCAGCTCACAGGTGAACACCGGGGAGCTGTTTTTT. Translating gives CSSQVNTGELFF.

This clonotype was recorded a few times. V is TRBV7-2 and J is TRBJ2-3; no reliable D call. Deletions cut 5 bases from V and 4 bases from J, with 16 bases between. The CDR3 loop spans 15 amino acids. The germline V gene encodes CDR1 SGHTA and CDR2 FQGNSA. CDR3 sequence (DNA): TGTGCCAGCAGCCATTTAGCCCCGGCCTCAGATACGCAGTATTTT. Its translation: CASSHLAPASDTQYF.

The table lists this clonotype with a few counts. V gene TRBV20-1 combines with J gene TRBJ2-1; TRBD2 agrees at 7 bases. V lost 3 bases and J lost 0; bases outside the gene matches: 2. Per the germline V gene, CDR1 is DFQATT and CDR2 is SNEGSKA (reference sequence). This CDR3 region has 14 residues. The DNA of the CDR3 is TGCAGTGCTAGGGGACTAACCTCCTACAATGAGCAGTTCTTC. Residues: CSARGLTSYNEQFF.

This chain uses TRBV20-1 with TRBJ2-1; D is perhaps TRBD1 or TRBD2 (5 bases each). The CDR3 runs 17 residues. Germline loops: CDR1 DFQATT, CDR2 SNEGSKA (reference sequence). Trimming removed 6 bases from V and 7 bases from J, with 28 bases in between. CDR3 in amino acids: CSARGLFGGAPTNEQFF. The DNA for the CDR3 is TGCAGTGCCCGGGGCCTTTTTGGCGGAGCACCTACAAATGAGCAGTTCTTC.

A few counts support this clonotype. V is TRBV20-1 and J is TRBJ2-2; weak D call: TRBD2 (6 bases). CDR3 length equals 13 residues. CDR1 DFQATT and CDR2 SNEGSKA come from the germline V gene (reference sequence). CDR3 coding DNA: TGCGCCCTAGGGGAGGTGGCCACCGGGGAGCTGTTTTTT. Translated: CALGEVATGELFF.

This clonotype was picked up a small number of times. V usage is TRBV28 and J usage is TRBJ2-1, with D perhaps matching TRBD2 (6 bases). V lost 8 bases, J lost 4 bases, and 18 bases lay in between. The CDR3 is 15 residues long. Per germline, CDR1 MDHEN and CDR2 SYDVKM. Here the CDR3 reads CASGEQGLLYNEQFF. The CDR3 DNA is TGTGCCAGCGGGGAGCAGGGACTTCTTTACAATGAGCAGTTCTTC.

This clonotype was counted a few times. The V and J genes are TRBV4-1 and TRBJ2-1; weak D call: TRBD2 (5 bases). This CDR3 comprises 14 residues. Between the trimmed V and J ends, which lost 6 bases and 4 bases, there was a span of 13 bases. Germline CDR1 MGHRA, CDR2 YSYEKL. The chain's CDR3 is CASSYGLDYNEQFF. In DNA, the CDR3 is TGCGCCAGCAGTTACGGACTTGATTACAATGAGCAGTTCTTC.

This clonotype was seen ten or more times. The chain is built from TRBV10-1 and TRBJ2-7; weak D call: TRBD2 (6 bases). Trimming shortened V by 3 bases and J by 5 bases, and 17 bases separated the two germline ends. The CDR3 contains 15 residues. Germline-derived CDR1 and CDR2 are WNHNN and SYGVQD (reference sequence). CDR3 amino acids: CASSDSGGISDEQYF. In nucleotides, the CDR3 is TGCGCCAGCAGTGATTCCGGGGGTATTAGCGACGAGCAGTACTTC.

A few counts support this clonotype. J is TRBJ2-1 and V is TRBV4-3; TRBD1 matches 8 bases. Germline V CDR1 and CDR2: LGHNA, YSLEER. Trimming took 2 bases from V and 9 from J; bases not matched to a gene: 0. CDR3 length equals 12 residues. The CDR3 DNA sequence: TGCGCCAGCAGCCAAACAGGGGGTGAGCAGTTCTTC. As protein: CASSQTGGEQFF.

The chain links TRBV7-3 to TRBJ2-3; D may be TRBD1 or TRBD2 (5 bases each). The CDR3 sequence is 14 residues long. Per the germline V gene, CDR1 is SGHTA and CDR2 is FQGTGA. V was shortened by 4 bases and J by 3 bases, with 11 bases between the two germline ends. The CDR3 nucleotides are TGTGCCAGCAGCTCCAGGGACCATACAGATACGCAGTATTTT. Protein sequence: CASSSRDHTDTQYF.

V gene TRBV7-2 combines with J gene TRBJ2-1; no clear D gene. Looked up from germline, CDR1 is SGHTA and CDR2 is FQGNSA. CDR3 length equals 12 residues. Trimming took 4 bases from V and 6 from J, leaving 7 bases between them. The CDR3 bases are TGTGCCAGCAGCTGGGCTAGCAATGAGCAGTTCTTC. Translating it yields CASSWASNEQFF.

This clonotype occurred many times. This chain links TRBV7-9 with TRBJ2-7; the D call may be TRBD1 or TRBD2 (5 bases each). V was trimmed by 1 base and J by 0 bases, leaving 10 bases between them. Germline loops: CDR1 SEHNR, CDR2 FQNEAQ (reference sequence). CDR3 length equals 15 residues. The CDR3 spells CASSLGAGSSYEQYF. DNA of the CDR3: TGTGCCAGCAGCTTAGGAGCAGGGAGCTCCTACGAGCAGTACTTC.

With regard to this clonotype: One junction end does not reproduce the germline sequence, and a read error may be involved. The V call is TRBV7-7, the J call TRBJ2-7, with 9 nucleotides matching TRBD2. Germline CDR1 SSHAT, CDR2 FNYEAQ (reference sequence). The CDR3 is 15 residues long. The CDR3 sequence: CASSAGAGGLNEQYF. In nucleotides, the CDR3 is TGTGCTAGCAGCGCTGGAGCGGGAGGTCTCAACGAGCAGTACTTC.

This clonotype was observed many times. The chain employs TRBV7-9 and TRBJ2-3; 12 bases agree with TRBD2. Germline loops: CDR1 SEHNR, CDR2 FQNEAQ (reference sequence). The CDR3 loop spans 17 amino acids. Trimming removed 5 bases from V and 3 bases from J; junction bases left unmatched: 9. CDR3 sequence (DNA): TGTGCCAGCAGCGCCGCCCCTAGCGGGAGGGGGACAGATACGCAGTATTTT. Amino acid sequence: CASSAAPSGRGTDTQYF.

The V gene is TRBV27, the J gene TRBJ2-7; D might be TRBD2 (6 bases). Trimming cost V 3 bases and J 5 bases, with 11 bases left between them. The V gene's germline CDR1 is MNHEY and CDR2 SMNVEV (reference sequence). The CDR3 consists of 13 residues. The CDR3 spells CASSFGTSDEQYF. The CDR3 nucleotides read TGTGCCAGCAGTTTCGGGACTTCTGACGAGCAGTACTTC.

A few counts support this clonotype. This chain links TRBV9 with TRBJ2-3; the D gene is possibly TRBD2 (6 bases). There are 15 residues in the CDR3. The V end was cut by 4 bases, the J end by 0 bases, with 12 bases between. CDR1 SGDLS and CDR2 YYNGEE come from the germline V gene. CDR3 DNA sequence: TGTGCCAGCAGCTCTGGGGACTCTAGCACAGATACGCAGTATTTT. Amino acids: CASSSGDSSTDTQYF.

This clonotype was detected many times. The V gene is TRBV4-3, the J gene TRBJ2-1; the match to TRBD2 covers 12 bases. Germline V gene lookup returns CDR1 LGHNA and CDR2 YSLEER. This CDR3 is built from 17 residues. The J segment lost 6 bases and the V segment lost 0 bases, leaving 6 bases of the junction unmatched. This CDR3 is CASSQDFRLAGVNEQFF. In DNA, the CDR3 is TGCGCCAGCAGCCAAGATTTTAGACTAGCGGGAGTCAATGAGCAGTTCTTC.